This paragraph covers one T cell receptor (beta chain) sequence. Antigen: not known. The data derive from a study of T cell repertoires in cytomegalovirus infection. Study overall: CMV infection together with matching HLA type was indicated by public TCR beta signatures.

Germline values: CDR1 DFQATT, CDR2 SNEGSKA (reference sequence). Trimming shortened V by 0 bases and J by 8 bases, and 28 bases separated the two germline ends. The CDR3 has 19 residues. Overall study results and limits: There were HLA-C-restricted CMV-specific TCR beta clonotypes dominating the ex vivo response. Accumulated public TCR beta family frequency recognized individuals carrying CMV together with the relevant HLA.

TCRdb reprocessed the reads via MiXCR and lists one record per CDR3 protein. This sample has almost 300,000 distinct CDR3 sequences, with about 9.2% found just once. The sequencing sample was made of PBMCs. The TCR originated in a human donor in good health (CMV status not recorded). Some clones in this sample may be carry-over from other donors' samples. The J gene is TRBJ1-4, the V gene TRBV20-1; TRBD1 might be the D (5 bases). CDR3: CSARDNHFRDRDRLEKLFF. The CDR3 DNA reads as TGCAGTGCTAGAGATAACCATTTTCGCGACCGGGACCGCCTCGAAAAACTGTTTTTT.